Detailed here is one TCR beta chain. The CDR3 is 14 residues long. Trimming removed 4 bases from V and 2 bases from J; junction bases left unmatched: 4. These data belong to a study of blood T cell repertoires in COVID-19. Overall study context: Sample material is recorded as cDNA or gDNA derived from T cells, B-cell-depleted T cells, or PBMCs.

Repertoires were generated with immunoSEQ multiplex PCR, while TCRdb's copy carries only in-frame clones and drops some. The repertoire holds fewer than 150,000 clones, with around 82% as singletons. This chain uses TRBV23-1 with TRBJ2-7; 8 bases align to TRBD1. TRBV23-1 is classed as an ORF, of uncertain function. This TCR derives from a woman aged 30 to 39 who had recovered from COVID-19. The sequencing input was peripheral blood. The CDR3 sequence: CASSRPQGAYEQYF. The CDR3, as DNA: TGCGCCAGCAGTCGCCCACAGGGGGCCTACGAGCAGTACTTC.